This TCR beta chain was sequenced for a study of persistence of HIV-infected CD4 T cells. For the study at large: Multiple blood draws of up to 180 mL, except two donors with single leukapheresis.

Sequencing used immunoSEQ version 4 in survey mode. Generated by immunoSEQ multiplex PCR, the TCRdb table keeps only in-frame clones and is missing some. The sample carries tens of thousands of clones, roughly 77% recorded once. Of note for this clone: Its antigen is unidentified.

Trimming stripped 0 bases from V and 3 bases from J, with 10 bases between. This CDR3 is built from 16 residues. Germline values: CDR1 SGDLS, CDR2 YYNGEE. Overlapping HIV-1 Gag 15-mer peptides at roughly 1 ug per peptide per mL were used. CD40L/CD69 double-negative CD45RO-high memory CD4+ T cells were collected. Findings of the study overall: TCR oligoclonality correlated with proviral oligoclonality in the same sorted populations.

The J gene is TRBJ1-6, the V gene TRBV9; D is ambiguous. The sample consisted of CD4+ T cells sorted from PBMCs after roughly 19-hour stimulation, taken from a patient who received antiretroviral therapy. This TCR was recovered from an adult man with HIV who was CMV-seropositive. This CDR3 is CASSVAAPGYNSPLHF. The CDR3 nucleotides read TGTGCCAGCAGCGTAGCAGCTCCTGGCTATAATTCACCCCTCCACTTT.